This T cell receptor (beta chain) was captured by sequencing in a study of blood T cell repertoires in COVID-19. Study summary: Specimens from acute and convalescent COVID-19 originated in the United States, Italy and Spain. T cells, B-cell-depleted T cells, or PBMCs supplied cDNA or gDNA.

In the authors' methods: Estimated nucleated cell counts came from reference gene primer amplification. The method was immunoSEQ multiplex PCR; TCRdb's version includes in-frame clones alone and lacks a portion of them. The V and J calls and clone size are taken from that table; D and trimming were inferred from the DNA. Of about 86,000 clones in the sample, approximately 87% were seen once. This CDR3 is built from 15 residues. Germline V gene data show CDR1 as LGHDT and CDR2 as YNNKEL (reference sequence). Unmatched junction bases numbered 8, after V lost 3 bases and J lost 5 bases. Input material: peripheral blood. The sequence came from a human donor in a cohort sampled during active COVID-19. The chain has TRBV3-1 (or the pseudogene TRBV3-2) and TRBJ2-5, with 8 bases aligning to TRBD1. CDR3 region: CASSHPPGGGETQYF. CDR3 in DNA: TGTGCCAGCAGCCATCCTCCAGGGGGCGGGGAGACCCAGTACTTC.